This T cell receptor beta chain derives from a study of radiation and T cells in renal cell carcinoma. Study background: Nephrectomy followed 15 Gy stereotactic body radiation by 4 weeks.

To note about this clone: The antigen is not known.

Indicated time point: baseline pretreatment blood. This sample's treatment: 15 Gy SBRT to primary tumor, nephrectomy 4 weeks later. The tumor was a clear cell renal cell carcinoma. Germline V CDR1 and CDR2: SEHNR, FQNEAQ (reference sequence). V lost 8 bases and J lost 6, with 25 bases in between. The CDR3 contains 16 residues. The method was immunoSEQ multiplex PCR; TCRdb's version includes in-frame clones alone and lacks a portion of them. The sample consists of roughly 120,000 clones, 80% to 85% of them appearing once. Study-level findings and limits: Without pretreatment biopsies, baseline tumor clonotype presence was undetermined. In blood, top tumor clones expanded by 2 weeks, shrinking by 4.

The sequences come from blood, collected from a patient whose treatment included radiotherapy and nephrectomy. The V gene is TRBV7-9, the J gene TRBJ1-2; D may be TRBD1 (6 bases). The clonotype originates from a woman aged 55-69 years with renal cell carcinoma. The CDR3 loop reads CASGPTGSQGANGYTF. CDR3 nucleotides: TGTGCCAGCGGCCCGACAGGATCGCAGGGTGCGAATGGCTACACCTTC. The full variable domain, its missing parts supplied by reference TRBV7-9 and TRBJ1-2, is DTGVSQNPRHKITKRGQNVTFRCDPISEHNRLYWYRQTLGQGPEFLTYFQNEAQLEKSRLLSDRFSAERPKGSFSTLEIQRTEQGDSAMYLCASGPTGSQGANGYTFGSGTRLTVV.